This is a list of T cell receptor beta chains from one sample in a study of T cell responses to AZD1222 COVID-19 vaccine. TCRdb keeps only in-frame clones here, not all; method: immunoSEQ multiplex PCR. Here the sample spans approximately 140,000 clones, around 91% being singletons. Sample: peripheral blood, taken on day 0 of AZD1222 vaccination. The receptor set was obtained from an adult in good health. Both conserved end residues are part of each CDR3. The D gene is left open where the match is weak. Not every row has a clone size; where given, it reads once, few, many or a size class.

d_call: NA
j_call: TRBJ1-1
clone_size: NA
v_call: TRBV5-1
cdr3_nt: TGCGCCAGCAGCCCAGTTTCCCGGAACGGGGCTTTCTTT
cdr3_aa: CASSPVSRNGAFF

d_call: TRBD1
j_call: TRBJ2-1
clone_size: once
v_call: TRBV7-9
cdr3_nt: TGTGCCAGCAGCTCAGGGACAGGGAATGAGCAGTTCTTC
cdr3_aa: CASSSGTGNEQFF

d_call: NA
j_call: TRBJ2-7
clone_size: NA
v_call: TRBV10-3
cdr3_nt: TGTGCCATCCGACGGCAGGGAGAAAACGAGCAGTACTTC
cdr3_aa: CAIRRQGENEQYF

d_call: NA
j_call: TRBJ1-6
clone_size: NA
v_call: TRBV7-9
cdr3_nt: TGTGCCAGCAGCCACGGTGCGGGGGGGGGTTCCTATAATTCACCCCTCCACTTT
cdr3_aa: CASSHGAGGGSYNSPLHF

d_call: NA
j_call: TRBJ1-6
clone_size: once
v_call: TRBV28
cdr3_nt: TGTGCCAGCAGTTCCATGGGCGGAACAACCGTACCCCTCCACTTT
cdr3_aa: CASSSMGGTTVPLHF

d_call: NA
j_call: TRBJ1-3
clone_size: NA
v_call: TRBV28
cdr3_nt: TGTGCCAGCACCGGCACAGCCTCTGGAAACACCATATATTTT
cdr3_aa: CASTGTASGNTIYF

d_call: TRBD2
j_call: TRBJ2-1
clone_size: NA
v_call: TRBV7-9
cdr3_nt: TGTGCCAGCAGCAAAGGCGTGACTAGCGTGCAGTTCTTC
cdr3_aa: CASSKGVTSVQFF

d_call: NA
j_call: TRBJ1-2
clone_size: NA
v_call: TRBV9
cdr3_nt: TGTGCCAGCAGCGCCGGGACCTCATATGGCTACACCTTC
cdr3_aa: CASSAGTSYGYTF

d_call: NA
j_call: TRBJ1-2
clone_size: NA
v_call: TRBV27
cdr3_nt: TGTGCCAGCAGTTTAGTACAGGGTTATGGCTACACCTTC
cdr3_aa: CASSLVQGYGYTF

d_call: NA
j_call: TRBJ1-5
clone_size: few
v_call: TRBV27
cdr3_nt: TGTGCCAGCAGCTCGGAGGGGTTTGTAGAGCCCCAGCATTTT
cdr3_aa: CASSSEGFVEPQHF

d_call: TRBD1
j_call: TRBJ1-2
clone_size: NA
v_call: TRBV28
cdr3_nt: TGTGCCAGCAGTTTCCTTACTTCCGGGACAGGGGGCGACTACCCCTATGGCTACACCTTC
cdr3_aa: CASSFLTSGTGGDYPYGYTF

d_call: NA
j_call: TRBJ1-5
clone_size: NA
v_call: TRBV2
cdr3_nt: TGTGCCAGCGGGGCAGACAATCAGCCCCAGCATTTT
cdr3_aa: CASGADNQPQHF

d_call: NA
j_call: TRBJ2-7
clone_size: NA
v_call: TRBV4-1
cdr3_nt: TGCGCCAGCAGCCAAGAACCAGGGGTGTCCTACGAGCAGTACTTC
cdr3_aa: CASSQEPGVSYEQYF

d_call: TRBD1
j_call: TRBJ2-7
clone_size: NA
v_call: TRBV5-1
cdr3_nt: TGCGCCAGCCAAACGACCACAGGGGGTTTCTACGAGCAGTACTTC
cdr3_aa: CASQTTTGGFYEQYF

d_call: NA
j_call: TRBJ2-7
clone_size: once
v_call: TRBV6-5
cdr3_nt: TGTGCCAGCAGAGACGGGAGCTCCTACGAGCAGTACTTC
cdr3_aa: CASRDGSSYEQYF

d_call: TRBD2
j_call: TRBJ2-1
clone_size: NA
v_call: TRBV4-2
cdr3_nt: TGTGCCAGCAGCCAAGGAACCAGCGGGGGCCATAATGAGCAGTTCTTC
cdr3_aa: CASSQGTSGGHNEQFF

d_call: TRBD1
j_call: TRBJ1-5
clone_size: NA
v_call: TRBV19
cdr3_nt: TGTGCCAGTAGTACGAACCGGGACAGGGATATATCTAGCAATCAGCCCCAGCATTTT
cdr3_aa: CASSTNRDRDISSNQPQHF

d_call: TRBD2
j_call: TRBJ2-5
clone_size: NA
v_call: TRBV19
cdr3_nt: TGTGCCGCCGGGTCTAGCGGGAGTGGGGAGACCCAGTACTTC
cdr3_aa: CAAGSSGSGETQYF

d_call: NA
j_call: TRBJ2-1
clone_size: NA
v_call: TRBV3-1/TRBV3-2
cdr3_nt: TGTGCCAGCAGCCAAGATTACGGGGGCTCCTACAATGAGCAGTTCTTC
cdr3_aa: CASSQDYGGSYNEQFF

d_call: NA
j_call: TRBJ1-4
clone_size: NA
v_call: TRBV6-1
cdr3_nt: TGTGCCAGCAGTGAAGGTCAGGGGCTGGGAAATGAAAAACTGTTTTTT
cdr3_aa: CASSEGQGLGNEKLFF

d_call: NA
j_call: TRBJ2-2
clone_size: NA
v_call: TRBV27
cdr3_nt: TGTGCCAGTGAAGCTTATCCTCGCGCCCCCGAGGAGCTGTTTTTT
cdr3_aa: CASEAYPRAPEELFF

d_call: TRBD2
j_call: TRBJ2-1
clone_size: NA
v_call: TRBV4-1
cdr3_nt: TGCGCCAGCAGCCACAGAGGGCCGACTAGCGGGCTTTACAATGAGCAGTTCTTC
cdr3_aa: CASSHRGPTSGLYNEQFF

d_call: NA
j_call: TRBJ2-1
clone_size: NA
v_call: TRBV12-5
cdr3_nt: TGTGCTAGTGGAAGCCGCCAGGGTTCCTACAATGAGCAGTTCTTC
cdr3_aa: CASGSRQGSYNEQFF

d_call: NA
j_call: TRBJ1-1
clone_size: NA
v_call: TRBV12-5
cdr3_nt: TGTGCTAGTGGTTTAAACTGGGGGGAAGCTTTCTTT
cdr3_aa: CASGLNWGEAFF

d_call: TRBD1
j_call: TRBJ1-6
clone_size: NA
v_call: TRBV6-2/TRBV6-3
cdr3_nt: TGTGCCAGCAGTCGCCCAAACAGGGGCGGAAATTCACCCCTCCACTTT
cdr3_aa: CASSRPNRGGNSPLHF

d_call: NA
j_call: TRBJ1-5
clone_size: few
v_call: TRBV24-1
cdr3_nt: TGTGCCACCAGTGATCCCGACAGGCTGGATCAGCCCCAGCATTTT
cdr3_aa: CATSDPDRLDQPQHF

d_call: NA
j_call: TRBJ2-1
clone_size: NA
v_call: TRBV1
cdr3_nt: TGCACCAGCAGCCAAGAGTTCGGGATCCACAATGAGCAGTTCTTC
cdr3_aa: CTSSQEFGIHNEQFF

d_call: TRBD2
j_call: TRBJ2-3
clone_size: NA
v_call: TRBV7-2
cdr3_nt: TGTGCCAGCAGCTTAGAGAGGCCTAGCGGGAGAAGGGCAGATACGCAGTATTTT
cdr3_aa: CASSLERPSGRRADTQYF

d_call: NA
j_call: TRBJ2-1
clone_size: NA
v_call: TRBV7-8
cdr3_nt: TGTGCCAGCAGCTACTACAATGAGCAGTTCTTC
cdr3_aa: CASSYYNEQFF

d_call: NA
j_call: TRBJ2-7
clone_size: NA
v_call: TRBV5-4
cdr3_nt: TGTGCCAGCAGCTCCCCGGGCCCTGCCAACTACGAGCAGTACTTC
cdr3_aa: CASSSPGPANYEQYF

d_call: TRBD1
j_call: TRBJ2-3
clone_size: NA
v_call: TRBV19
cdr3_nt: TGTGCCAGTAGTGGGACAGGGGGGCCAGATACGCAGTATTTT
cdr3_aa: CASSGTGGPDTQYF

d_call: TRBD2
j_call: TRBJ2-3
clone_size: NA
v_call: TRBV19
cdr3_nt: TGTGCCAGTAGTATGGGGACTAGCGGGAGACGAGGCGCAGATACGCAGTATTTT
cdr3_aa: CASSMGTSGRRGADTQYF